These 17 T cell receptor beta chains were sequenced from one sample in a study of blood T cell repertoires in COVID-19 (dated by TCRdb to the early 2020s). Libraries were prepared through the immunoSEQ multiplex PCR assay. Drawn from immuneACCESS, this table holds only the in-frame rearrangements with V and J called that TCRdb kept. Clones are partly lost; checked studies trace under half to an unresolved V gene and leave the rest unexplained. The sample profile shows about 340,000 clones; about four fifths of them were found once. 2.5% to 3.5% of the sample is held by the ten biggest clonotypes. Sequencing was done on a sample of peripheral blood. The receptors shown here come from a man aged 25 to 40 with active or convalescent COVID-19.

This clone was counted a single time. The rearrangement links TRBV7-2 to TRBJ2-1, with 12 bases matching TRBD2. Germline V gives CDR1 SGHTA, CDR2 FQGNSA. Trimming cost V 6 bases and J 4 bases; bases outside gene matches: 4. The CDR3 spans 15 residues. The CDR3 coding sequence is TGTGCCAGCAGACCTAGCGGGAGGGGGTACAATGAGCAGTTCTTC. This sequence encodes CASRPSGRGYNEQFF.

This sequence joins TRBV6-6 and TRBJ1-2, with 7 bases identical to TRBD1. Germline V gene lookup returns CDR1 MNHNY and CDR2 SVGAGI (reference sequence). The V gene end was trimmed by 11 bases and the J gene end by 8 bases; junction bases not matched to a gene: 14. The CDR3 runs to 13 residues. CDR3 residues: CAGQGGLMGGYTF. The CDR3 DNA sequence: TGTGCCGGTCAAGGGGGCCTTATGGGCGGCTACACCTTC.

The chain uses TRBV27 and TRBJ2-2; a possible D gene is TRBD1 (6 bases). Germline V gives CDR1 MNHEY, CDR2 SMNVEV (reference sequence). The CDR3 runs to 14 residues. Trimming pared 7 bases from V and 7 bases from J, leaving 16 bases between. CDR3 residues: CASTPRGPRGELFF. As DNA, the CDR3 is TGTGCCAGCACCCCCAGGGGCCCCCGCGGGGAGCTGTTTTTT.

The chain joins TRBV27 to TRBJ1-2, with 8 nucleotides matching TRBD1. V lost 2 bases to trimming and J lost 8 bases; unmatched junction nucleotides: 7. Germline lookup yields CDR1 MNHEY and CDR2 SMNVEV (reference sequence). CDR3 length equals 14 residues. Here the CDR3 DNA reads TGTGCCAGCAGTTTAAATCCAGGGGGCGACGGCTACACCTTC. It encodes CASSLNPGGDGYTF.

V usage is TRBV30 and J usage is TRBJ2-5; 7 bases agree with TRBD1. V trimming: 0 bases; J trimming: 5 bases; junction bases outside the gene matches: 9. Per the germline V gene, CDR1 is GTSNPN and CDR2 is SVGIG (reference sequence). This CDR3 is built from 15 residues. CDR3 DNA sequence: TGTGCCTGGAGTGTTCGGTCCACAGGGGAGGAGACCCAGTACTTC. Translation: CAWSVRSTGEETQYF.

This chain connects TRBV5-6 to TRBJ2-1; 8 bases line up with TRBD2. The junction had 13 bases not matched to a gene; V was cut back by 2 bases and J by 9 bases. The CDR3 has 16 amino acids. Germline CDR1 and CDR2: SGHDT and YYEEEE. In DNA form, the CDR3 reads TGTGCCAGCAGCTTTGGAAGCGGGAGTGTTTTTGGTGAGCAGTTCTTC. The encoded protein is CASSFGSGSVFGEQFF.

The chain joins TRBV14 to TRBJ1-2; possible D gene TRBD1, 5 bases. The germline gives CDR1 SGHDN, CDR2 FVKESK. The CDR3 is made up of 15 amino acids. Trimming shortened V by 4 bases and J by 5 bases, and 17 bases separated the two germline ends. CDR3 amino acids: CASSPLPGRGYGYTF. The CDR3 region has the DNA TGTGCCAGCAGCCCCCTCCCGGGGAGGGGTTATGGCTACACCTTC.

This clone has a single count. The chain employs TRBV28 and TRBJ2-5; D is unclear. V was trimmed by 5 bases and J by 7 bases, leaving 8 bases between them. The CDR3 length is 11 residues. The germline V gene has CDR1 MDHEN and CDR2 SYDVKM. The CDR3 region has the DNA TGTGCCAGCAGTCCGTGGAGGACCCAGTACTTC. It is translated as CASSPWRTQYF.

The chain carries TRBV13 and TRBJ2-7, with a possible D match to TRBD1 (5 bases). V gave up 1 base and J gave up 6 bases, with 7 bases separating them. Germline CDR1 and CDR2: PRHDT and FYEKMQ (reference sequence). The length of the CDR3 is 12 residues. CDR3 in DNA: TGTGCCAGCAGCTTAGAGGGGTCCGAGCAGTACTTC. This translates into CASSLEGSEQYF.

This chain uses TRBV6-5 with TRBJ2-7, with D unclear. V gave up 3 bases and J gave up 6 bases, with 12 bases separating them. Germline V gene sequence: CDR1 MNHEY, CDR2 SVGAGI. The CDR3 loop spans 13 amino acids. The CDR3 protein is CASSYSRRREQYF. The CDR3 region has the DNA TGTGCCAGCAGTTATTCCCGGCGGCGCGAGCAGTACTTC.

The CDR3 spells CASSPEPGNELFF. The CDR3 region has the DNA TGTGCCAGCAGTCCTGAGCCCGGGAATGAGCTGTTTTTT. V usage is TRBV11-2 and J usage is TRBJ2-2; TRBD2 might be the D (5 bases). The V end was cut by 6 bases, the J end by 11 bases, with 16 bases between. CDR1 is SGHAT and CDR2 is FQNNGV in the germline V gene. CDR3 size: 13 residues.

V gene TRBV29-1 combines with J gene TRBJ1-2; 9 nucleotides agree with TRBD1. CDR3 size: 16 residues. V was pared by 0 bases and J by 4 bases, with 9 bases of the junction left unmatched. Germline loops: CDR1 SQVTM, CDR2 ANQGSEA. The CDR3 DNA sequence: TGCAGCGTTGAAGACGGAAGGACAGGGGCCCTCTATGGCTACACCTTC. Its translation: CSVEDGRTGALYGYTF.

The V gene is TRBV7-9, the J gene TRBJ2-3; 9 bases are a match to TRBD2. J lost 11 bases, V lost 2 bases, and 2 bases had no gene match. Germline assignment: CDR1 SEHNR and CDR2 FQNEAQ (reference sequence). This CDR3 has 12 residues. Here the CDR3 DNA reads TGTGCCAGCAGCTTATTAGCGGGGGAGCAGTATTTT. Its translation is CASSLLAGEQYF.

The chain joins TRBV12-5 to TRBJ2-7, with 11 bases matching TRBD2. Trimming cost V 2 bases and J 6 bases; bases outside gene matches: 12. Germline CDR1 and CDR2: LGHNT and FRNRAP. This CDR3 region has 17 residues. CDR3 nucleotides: TGTGCTAGTGGTTTGCCCGCTAGCGGGGGGCGACTTTCCGAGCAGTACTTC. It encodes CASGLPASGGRLSEQYF.

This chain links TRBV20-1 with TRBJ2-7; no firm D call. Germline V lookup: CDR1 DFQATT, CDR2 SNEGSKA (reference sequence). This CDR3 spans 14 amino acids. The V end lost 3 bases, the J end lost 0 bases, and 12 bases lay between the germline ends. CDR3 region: CSASPYTNSYEQYF. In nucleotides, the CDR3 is TGCAGTGCTAGTCCCTATACTAACTCCTACGAGCAGTACTTC.

The CDR3 is CASSQGVRGGDNEQFF. As DNA, the CDR3 is TGTGCCAGCAGCCAAGGGGTCCGGGGGGGTGACAATGAGCAGTTCTTC. The chain couples TRBV4-2 to TRBJ2-1, with 8 bases lining up with TRBD2. CDR1 and CDR2 (germline): LGHNA, YNFKEQ. There are 16 residues in the CDR3. Germline trimming cut 1 base from V and 5 bases from J; bases unmatched to any gene: 7.

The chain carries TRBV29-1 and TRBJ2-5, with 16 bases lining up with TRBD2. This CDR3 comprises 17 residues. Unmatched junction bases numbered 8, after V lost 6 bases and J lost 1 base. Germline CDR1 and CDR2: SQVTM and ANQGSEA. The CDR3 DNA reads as TGCAGCGTCGTGGGACTAGCGGGGGGGCGGTCCCAAGAGACCCAGTACTTC. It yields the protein CSVVGLAGGRSQETQYF. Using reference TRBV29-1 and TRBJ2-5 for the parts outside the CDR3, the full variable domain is SAVISQKPSRDICQRGTSLTIQCQVDSQVTMMFWYRQQPGQSLTLIATANQGSEATYESGFVIDKFPISRPNLTFSTLTVSNMSPEDSSIYLCSVVGLAGGRSQETQYFGPGTRLLVL.